A single sample is the source of the 15 T cell receptor beta chains below, sequenced in a study of T cells in localized non-small cell lung cancer. Method: immunoSEQ multiplex PCR; TCRdb's copy keeps in-frame clones and lacks some. Of about 25,000 clones listed, 90% to 95% are singletons. Material: peripheral blood, obtained before any cancer treatment. These receptors all stem from a woman aged 40 to 75 with stage I lung adenocarcinoma.

The chain joins TRBV5-4 to TRBJ2-1; D is perhaps TRBD1 (6 bases). The CDR3 runs to 12 residues. Between the trimmed V and J ends, which lost 0 bases and 15 bases, there was a span of 13 bases. Germline values: CDR1 SGHNT, CDR2 YYREEE (reference sequence). CDR3 loop: CASSLVQGRWFF. CDR3 sequence (DNA): TGTGCCAGCAGCTTGGTACAGGGTCGTTGGTTCTTC.

This clone was found once. This chain joins TRBV19 and TRBJ2-7; 8 bases map to TRBD1. The CDR3 loop spans 15 amino acids. V lost 3 bases and J lost 6; bases outside the gene matches: 10. Germline V gives CDR1 LNHDA, CDR2 SQIVND (reference sequence). CDR3 loop: CASSIVGTGFGEQYF. CDR3 nucleotide sequence: TGTGCCAGTAGTATCGTCGGGACAGGTTTCGGCGAGCAGTACTTC.

The rearrangement links TRBV14 to TRBJ2-3; D may be TRBD1 (7 bases). Germline lookup yields CDR1 SGHDN and CDR2 FVKESK. This CDR3 comprises 17 residues. Trimming cost V 4 bases and J 2 bases, with 19 bases left between them. In nucleotides, the CDR3 is TGTGCCAGCAGCCCCTGGACAGGCGGGGTACACACAGATACGCAGTATTTT. Residues: CASSPWTGGVHTDTQYF. Combining the CDR3 with reference TRBV14 and TRBJ2-3 gives the whole variable domain EAGVTQFPSHSVIEKGQTVTLRCDPISGHDNLYWYRRVMGKEIKFLLHFVKESKQDESGMPNNRFLAERTGGTYSTLKVQPAELEDSGVYFCASSPWTGGVHTDTQYFGPGTRLTVL.

CDR3 bases: TGTGCCAGCAGTTATTATCGCGGGCAGGTCCTGGCAGATACGCAGTATTTT. Amino acids: CASSYYRGQVLADTQYF. The chain recombines TRBV27 with TRBJ2-3, with a tentative D call TRBD2 (5 bases). The V end lost 4 bases, the J end lost 4 bases, and 21 bases lay between the germline ends. Germline V gene sequence: CDR1 MNHEY, CDR2 SMNVEV (reference sequence). CDR3 length: 17 amino acids.

V is TRBV5-1 and J is TRBJ1-4; D is perhaps TRBD1 (5 bases). The CDR3 has 14 residues. V was clipped by 4 bases and J by 7 bases, with 14 bases between them. Germline loops: CDR1 SGHRS, CDR2 YFSETQ. CDR3 protein: CASSGGVVSEKLFF. The CDR3 DNA is TGCGCCAGCAGCGGAGGGGTGGTTAGTGAAAAACTGTTTTTT.

The rearrangement links TRBV5-8 to TRBJ2-1, with D possibly TRBD1 on 6 matching bases. The CDR3 consists of 17 residues. V was trimmed by 4 bases and J by 4 bases, leaving 21 bases between them. The V gene's germline CDR1 is SGHTS and CDR2 YDEGEE. Here the CDR3 DNA reads TGTGCCAGCAGCCAGTCTTGGAGTGGGGGCCTTTACAATGAGCAGTTCTTC. It translates to CASSQSWSGGLYNEQFF.

The chain has TRBV28 and TRBJ2-3; D possibly uses TRBD1 or TRBD2 (5 bases each). V was cut by 3 bases and J by 4 bases, with 20 bases left in between. Germline V gene data show CDR1 as MDHEN and CDR2 as SYDVKM. The CDR3 is 17 amino acids. The CDR3 protein is CASSFFPGQGSADTQYF. CDR3 in DNA: TGTGCCAGCAGTTTTTTCCCGGGGCAGGGATCGGCAGATACGCAGTATTTT.

This clone is a singleton in its sample. The chain uses TRBV6-5 and TRBJ2-3; 10 bases map to TRBD2. The CDR3 runs 14 residues. Germline V gene lookup returns CDR1 MNHEY and CDR2 SVGAGI. V was clipped by 6 bases and J by 1 base; unmatched bases: 1. CDR3 bases: TGTGCCAGCAGAGGGACTAGCGGCACAGATACGCAGTATTTT. Translation gives CASRGTSGTDTQYF.

The chain uses TRBV7-9 and TRBJ2-5; a possible D gene is TRBD1 (5 bases). Germline CDR1 and CDR2: SEHNR and FQNEAQ (reference sequence). The CDR3 covers 14 residues. The V end was cut by 6 bases, the J end by 1 base, with 12 bases between. The CDR3 here is CASSPGQIQETQYF. Here the CDR3 DNA reads TGTGCCAGCAGTCCCGGACAAATCCAAGAGACCCAGTACTTC.

The V and J genes are TRBV27 and TRBJ1-2; D unresolved. CDR1 is MNHEY and CDR2 is SMNVEV in the germline V gene (reference sequence). The CDR3 consists of 14 residues. The V end lost 4 bases, the J end lost 3 bases, and 12 bases lay between the germline ends. The CDR3 protein is CASSSPGADYGYTF. The CDR3 nucleotides read TGTGCCAGCAGTTCTCCGGGAGCGGACTATGGCTACACCTTC.

The chain recombines TRBV2 with TRBJ2-7; unclear D gene. V was cut by 3 bases and J by 6 bases, with 9 bases left in between. In germline, CDR1 is SNHLY, CDR2 FYNNEI. The CDR3 has 12 amino acids. This chain's CDR3 is CASSDNSGEQYF. CDR3 coding DNA: TGTGCCAGCAGTGATAACTCGGGCGAGCAGTACTTC.

This chain uses TRBV19 with TRBJ2-1, with 12 positions matching TRBD2. With V trimmed by 5 bases and J by 6 bases, 5 bases remained unmatched. The CDR3 loop spans 15 amino acids. CDR1 and CDR2 from the germline V gene are LNHDA and SQIVND (reference sequence). CDR3 bases: TGTGCCAGTAGTCTGACTAGCGGGAGCCCCAATGAGCAGTTCTTC. This sequence encodes CASSLTSGSPNEQFF.

The chain has TRBV9 and TRBJ2-1, with 8 bases lining up with TRBD1. Germline lookup yields CDR1 SGDLS and CDR2 YYNGEE. The CDR3 is 15 amino acids. The V gene end was trimmed by 0 bases and the J gene end by 4 bases; junction bases not matched to a gene: 3. In nucleotides, the CDR3 is TGTGCCAGCAGCGTAGGGGGACAGGCTTACAATGAGCAGTTCTTC. It translates to CASSVGGQAYNEQFF.

This clone occurred once. CDR3 nucleotide sequence: TGTGCCAGTAAAAACAGCGGGGGCGGCTACACCTTC. Protein product: CASKNSGGGYTF. The chain combines TRBV28 with TRBJ1-2; the D gene is possibly TRBD1 (6 bases). The CDR3 extends over 12 amino acids. Per the germline V gene, CDR1 is MDHEN and CDR2 is SYDVKM. Trimming took off 9 bases at V and 8 bases at J, with 16 bases between the two ends.

The gene calls are TRBV5-1 and TRBJ2-7, with 8 bases lining up with TRBD1. Germline CDR1 is SGHRS and CDR2 is YFSETQ. The CDR3 has 19 amino acids. The trim removed 4 bases at V and 3 bases at J, leaving 21 bases unmatched. The chain's CDR3 is CASSPVQGQAPVGGYEQYF. CDR3 nucleotide sequence: TGCGCCAGCAGCCCGGTCCAGGGACAGGCCCCTGTAGGGGGCTACGAGCAGTACTTC. Full variable domain (outside the CDR3, taken from reference TRBV5-1 and TRBJ2-7): KAGVTQTPRYLIKTRGQQVTLSCSPISGHRSVSWYQQTPGQGLQFLFEYFSETQRNKGNFPGRFSGRQFSNSRSEMNVSTLELGDSALYLCASSPVQGQAPVGGYEQYFGPGTRLTVT.